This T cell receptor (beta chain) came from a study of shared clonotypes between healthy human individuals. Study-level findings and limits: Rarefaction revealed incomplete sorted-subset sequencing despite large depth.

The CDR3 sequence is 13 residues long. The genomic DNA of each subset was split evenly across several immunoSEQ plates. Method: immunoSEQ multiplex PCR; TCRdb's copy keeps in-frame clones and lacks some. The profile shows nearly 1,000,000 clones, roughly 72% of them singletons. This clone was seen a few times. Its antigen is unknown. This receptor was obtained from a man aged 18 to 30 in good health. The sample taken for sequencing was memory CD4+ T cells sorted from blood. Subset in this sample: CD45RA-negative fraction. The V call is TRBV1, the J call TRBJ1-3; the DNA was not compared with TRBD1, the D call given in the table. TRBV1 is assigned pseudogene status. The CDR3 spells CTSSHPDRNTIYF. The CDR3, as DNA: TGCACCAGCAGCCATCCCGACAGAAACACCATATATTTT.